These T cell receptor beta chains were read from a single sample in a study of T cells in Graves' hyperthyroidism and ophthalmopathy. MiXCR, run by TCRdb on the multiplex PCR reads, gives a single entry per CDR3 protein. The data contain about 350,000 distinct CDR3 sequences, roughly an eighth of them singletons. Sequencing was done on a sample of blood. Source of these receptors: a woman between 35 and 50 years old with Graves' ophthalmopathy. Both conserved end residues are part of each CDR3. The order of the fields is D gene, V gene, CDR3 length, clone size, J gene, CDR3 protein, CDR3 DNA. A D gene is named only where the DNA matches it firmly. Only part of the rows carry a size: once, few, many, or a class if the clone is expanded.

>.|TRBV6-1|14|many|TRBJ2-3
CASSEVGRTDTQYF
TGTGCCAGCAGTGAAGTAGGTCGCACAGATACGCAGTATTTT
>TRBD1|TRBV6-1|15|many|TRBJ1-5
CASRADRGRFQPQHF
TGTGCCAGCAGGGCGGACAGGGGGCGGTTTCAGCCCCAGCATTTT
>.|TRBV15|15|many|TRBJ2-7
CATSRDLVDPYEQYF
TGTGCCACCAGCAGAGATTTAGTGGATCCCTACGAGCAGTACTTC
>.|TRBV6-1|15|few|TRBJ2-3
CATRGTTTSTDTQYF
TGTGCCACCAGGGGGACTACCACTAGCACAGATACGCAGTATTTT
>TRBD2|TRBV27|15|many|TRBJ2-3
CASSLGGVRADTQYF
TGTGCCAGCAGTTTAGGGGGGGTAAGGGCAGATACGCAGTATTTT
>.|TRBV5-5|15|.|TRBJ1-1
CASSSKQRPYTEAFF
TGTGCCAGCAGCTCTAAACAGAGGCCTTACACTGAAGCTTTCTTT
>.|TRBV20-1|13|many|TRBJ1-1
CSARGSGYTEAFF
TGCAGTGCTAGAGGGTCGGGGTACACTGAAGCTTTCTTT
>TRBD1|TRBV27|15|few|TRBJ2-1
CASSHERNRGYAQFF
TGTGCCAGCAGTCACGAACGTAACAGGGGGTATGCGCAGTTCTTC
>.|TRBV7-9|12|.|TRBJ1-4
CASGILDEKLFF
TGTGCCAGCGGAATTCTGGATGAAAAACTGTTTTTT
>.|TRBV18|12|few|TRBJ2-3
CASSPIQDTQYF
TGTGCCAGCTCACCAATCCAAGATACGCAGTATTTT
>.|TRBV6-5|13|few|TRBJ2-1
CASSYSNGNEQFF
TGTGCCAGCAGTTACTCGAACGGGAATGAGCAGTTCTTC
>.|TRBV11-1|14|.|TRBJ2-7
CASSFSGGPYEQYF
TGTGCCAGCAGCTTTTCGGGGGGCCCCTACGAGCAGTACTTC
>.|TRBV12-3/TRBV12-4|15|.|TRBJ1-3
CASSPHPGTGNTIYF
TGTGCCAGCAGTCCCCACCCAGGGACTGGAAACACCATATATTTT
>.|TRBV12-5|13|many|TRBJ2-1
CASGLLGRNEQFF
TGTGCTAGTGGTTTGCTGGGGAGAAATGAGCAGTTCTTC
>.|TRBV7-2|14|many|TRBJ1-4
CASSKTIRREKLFF
TGTGCCAGCAGCAAGACCATCCGGAGGGAAAAACTGTTTTTT
>TRBD2|TRBV10-3|16|few|TRBJ2-2
CAVSEWLAVNTGELFF
TGTGCCGTCAGCGAGTGGCTAGCGGTGAACACCGGGGAGCTGTTTTTT
>.|TRBV20-1|14|few|TRBJ1-1
CSASKGGEGTEAFF
TGCAGTGCCTCAAAGGGAGGGGAGGGCACTGAAGCTTTCTTT
>.|TRBV5-6|16|few|TRBJ2-1
CASSRTARFTYNEQFF
TGTGCCAGCAGCCGGACGGCACGATTTACCTACAATGAGCAGTTCTTC
>.|TRBV4-1|15|few|TRBJ2-7
CASSQDFSPSREQYF
TGCGCCAGCAGCCAAGATTTCTCCCCTTCGCGAGAGCAGTACTTC
>.|TRBV2|14|many|TRBJ2-7
CASSERGGYYEQYF
TGTGCCAGCAGTGAAAGGGGGGGCTACTACGAGCAGTACTTC
>TRBD2|TRBV20-1|17|many|TRBJ2-1
CSAGRGGGRAAYNEQFF
TGCAGTGCTGGGCGTGGGGGCGGGAGGGCCGCCTACAATGAGCAGTTCTTC
>TRBD1|TRBV6-1|14|many|TRBJ1-6
CASRSTGANSPLHF
TGTGCCAGCAGATCGACAGGGGCGAATTCACCCCTCCACTTT
>TRBD2|TRBV27|14|.|TRBJ2-7
CATSLSGRAYEQYF
TGTGCCACCAGCCTTAGCGGGAGGGCCTACGAGCAGTACTTC
>.|TRBV12-3/TRBV12-4|17|many|TRBJ2-2
CASSLILAYPNTGELFF
TGTGCCAGCAGTTTAATCCTAGCATATCCCAACACCGGGGAGCTGTTTTTT
>.|TRBV9|15|.|TRBJ2-7
CASSPYGGWRGEQYF
TGTGCCAGCAGCCCCTACGGGGGCTGGCGAGGAGAGCAGTACTTC
>.|TRBV5-5|16|few|TRBJ1-1
CASSSLGGRGYTEAFF
TGTGCCAGCAGCTCGCTGGGCGGGCGGGGCTATACTGAAGCTTTCTTT